The next 20 T cell receptor beta chains were all read from a single sample in a study of blood T cell repertoires in COVID-19 (dated by TCRdb to 2019 to 2021). The method behind the library was the immunoSEQ multiplex PCR assay. TCRdb re-hosts the immuneACCESS table, in-frame sequences only. Its copies lack some clones; in the studies checked, an unresolved V gene accounts for under half of them, and the cause for the rest is not known. The sample has 200,000 to 300,000 clones on record, less than 90% of them singletons. Jointly, the top ten make up less than 5% of the sample. Sequencing was carried out using peripheral blood. These receptors were obtained from a man aged 55 to 70 who had recovered from COVID-19.

The chain carries TRBV19 and TRBJ2-1; TRBD2 matches 8 bases. This CDR3 region has 13 residues. V lost 6 bases and J lost 3; bases outside the gene matches: 1. Looked up from germline, CDR1 is LNHDA and CDR2 is SQIVND (reference sequence). The CDR3 sequence: CASSAGGYNEQFF. CDR3 nucleotide sequence: TGTGCCAGTAGCGCGGGGGGCTACAATGAGCAGTTCTTC. Full variable domain (outside the CDR3, taken from reference TRBV19 and TRBJ2-1): DGGITQSPKYLFRKEGQNVTLSCEQNLNHDAMYWYRQDPGQGLRLIYYSQIVNDFQKGDIAEGYSVSREKKESFPLTVTSAQKNPTAFYLCASSAGGYNEQFFGPGTRLTVL.

The chain recombines TRBV29-1 with TRBJ1-1; D is possibly TRBD1 (6 bases). Germline CDR1 SQVTM, CDR2 ANQGSEA. V was trimmed by 4 bases and J by 4 bases, leaving 13 bases between them. The CDR3 is 13 residues long. The CDR3 here is CSVALGGGTEAFF. The DNA for the CDR3 is TGCAGCGTTGCCCTTGGGGGCGGCACTGAAGCTTTCTTT.

V usage is TRBV10-3 and J usage is TRBJ2-7; D is perhaps TRBD1 (5 bases). Germline V gene sequence: CDR1 ENHRY, CDR2 SYGVKD. Trimming removed 3 bases from V and 3 bases from J, with 12 bases in between. The CDR3 consists of 14 residues. The CDR3 DNA sequence: TGTGCCATCAGTGAATCCCCAGGGATCTACGAGCAGTACTTC. Its protein product is CAISESPGIYEQYF.

In DNA, the CDR3 is TGTGCCAGCTCACTGAGCGGGGGGGAAGGCAATGAGCAGTTCTTC. Translated: CASSLSGGEGNEQFF. The chain combines TRBV18 with TRBJ2-1, with 10 bases identical to TRBD2. Germline V CDR1 and CDR2: KGHSH, LQKENI. With 4 bases clipped from V and 6 bases from J, the junction kept 6 bases outside the gene matches. The CDR3 has 15 amino acids. Combining the CDR3 with reference TRBV18 and TRBJ2-1 gives the whole variable domain NAGVMQNPRHLVRRRGQEARLRCSPMKGHSHVYWYRQLPEEGLKFMVYLQKENIIDESGMPKERFSAEFPKEGPSILRIQQVVRGDSAAYFCASSLSGGEGNEQFFGPGTRLTVL.

The gene calls are TRBV7-8 and TRBJ2-7; no clear D. The CDR3 runs 15 residues. V was pared by 2 bases and J by 0 bases, with 11 bases between. Germline V gene sequence: CDR1 SGHVS, CDR2 FQNEAQ. CDR3 amino acids: CASSLTLAVSYEQYF. The CDR3 nucleotides are TGTGCCAGCAGCTTAACCTTAGCAGTCTCCTACGAGCAGTACTTC. The full variable domain, with the rest looked up from reference TRBV7-8 and TRBJ2-7, is GAGVSQSPRYKVAKRGQDVALRCDPISGHVSLFWYQQALGQGPEFLTYFQNEAQLDKSGLPSDRFFAERPEGSVSTLKIQRTQQEDSAVYLCASSLTLAVSYEQYFGPGTRLTVT.

V and J are TRBV12-3 or TRBV12-4 and TRBJ2-2; D is ambiguous. The CDR3 contains 13 residues. V lost 4 bases and J 5 bases, leaving 8 bases between the germline ends. CDR3 protein: CASSSYLTGELFF. The CDR3 DNA reads TGTGCCAGCAGTTCATATCTAACCGGGGAGCTGTTTTTT.

This rearrangement joins TRBV11-3 to TRBJ2-1; 16 positions agree with TRBD2. V gave up 5 bases and J gave up 7 bases; unmatched junction bases: 2. The CDR3 is 15 amino acids. CDR1 and CDR2 from the germline V gene are SGHNT and YENEEA. CDR3 region: CASSPGLAGGNEQFF. The CDR3 nucleotides are TGTGCCAGCAGCCCGGGACTAGCGGGGGGGAATGAGCAGTTCTTC.

The CDR3 reads CASSRTSGGGETQYF. The CDR3 region has the DNA TGTGCCAGCAGCCGGACTAGCGGGGGCGGGGAGACCCAGTACTTC. This chain connects TRBV7-3 to TRBJ2-5, with 13 nucleotides matching TRBD2. J gave up 5 bases and V 5 bases, and 5 bases lay outside the gene matches. Germline CDR1 and CDR2: SGHTA and FQGTGA. The CDR3 spans 15 residues.

The V and J genes are TRBV5-1 and TRBJ1-3, with TRBD1 matching 7 bases. The CDR3 covers 15 residues. The germline V gene has CDR1 SGHRS and CDR2 YFSETQ. V lost 2 bases and J lost 1; bases outside the gene matches: 3. CDR3 amino acids: CASSFRTGSGNTIYF. CDR3 DNA sequence: TGCGCCAGCAGCTTCAGGACAGGATCTGGAAACACCATATATTTT. Drawing the rest from reference TRBV5-1 and TRBJ1-3, the complete variable domain is KAGVTQTPRYLIKTRGQQVTLSCSPISGHRSVSWYQQTPGQGLQFLFEYFSETQRNKGNFPGRFSGRQFSNSRSEMNVSTLELGDSALYLCASSFRTGSGNTIYFGEGSWLTVV.

V gene TRBV5-1 combines with J gene TRBJ1-4; TRBD1 matches at 8 bases. The V and J ends lost 2 bases and 6 bases, in that order; junction bases with no gene match: 15. CDR1 is SGHRS, CDR2 YFSETQ, per germline. The CDR3 has 18 amino acids. CDR3 sequence (DNA): TGCGCCAGCAGCTTTGCCGGGACAGGCGGTGGGTTGGATGAAAAACTGTTTTTT. The encoded protein is CASSFAGTGGGLDEKLFF. Full variable domain (remainder filled in from reference TRBV5-1 and TRBJ1-4): KAGVTQTPRYLIKTRGQQVTLSCSPISGHRSVSWYQQTPGQGLQFLFEYFSETQRNKGNFPGRFSGRQFSNSRSEMNVSTLELGDSALYLCASSFAGTGGGLDEKLFFGSGTQLSVL.

The rearrangement links TRBV6-2 or TRBV6-3 to TRBJ1-5, with D uncertain. The CDR3 is made up of 16 amino acids. The V end lost 2 bases, the J end lost 0 bases, and 11 bases lay between the germline ends. Germline-derived CDR1 and CDR2 are MNHEY and SVGEGT. In nucleotides, the CDR3 is TGTGCCAGCAGTTACGCTCGAGGGAATAGCAATCAGCCCCAGCATTTT. This translates into CASSYARGNSNQPQHF.

CDR3 amino acids: CASSPGTNTEAFF. CDR3 sequence (DNA): TGTGCCAGCAGCCCGGGAACGAACACTGAAGCTTTCTTT. V usage is TRBV7-9 and J usage is TRBJ1-1; D uncertain. V lost 5 bases and J lost 1, with 8 bases in between. The CDR3 spans 13 residues. CDR1 is SEHNR and CDR2 is FQNEAQ in the germline V gene (reference sequence).

Here the CDR3 reads CASSIDLTGVTGELFF. The CDR3 bases are TGTGCCAGTAGTATAGATCTCACAGGGGTGACCGGGGAGCTGTTTTTT. This chain uses TRBV19 with TRBJ2-2; 7 nucleotides agree with TRBD1. CDR1 is LNHDA and CDR2 is SQIVND in the germline V gene (reference sequence). V lost 0 bases and J lost 5; bases outside the gene matches: 6. The CDR3 has 16 amino acids.

The V gene is TRBV5-4, the J gene TRBJ1-1; D is unresolved. CDR1 and CDR2 from the germline V gene are SGHNT and YYREEE (reference sequence). V was clipped by 1 base and J by 0 bases, with 10 bases between them. This CDR3 is 15 amino acids long. The CDR3 sequence is CASSLKRGMNTEAFF. The CDR3 DNA reads as TGTGCCAGCAGCTTGAAACGGGGAATGAACACTGAAGCTTTCTTT.

This rearrangement joins TRBV20-1 to TRBJ2-2; tentative D call: TRBD2 (6 bases). The CDR3 covers 11 residues. From germline, CDR1 is DFQATT and CDR2 SNEGSKA (reference sequence). The germline V and J ends were trimmed by 8 bases and 7 bases, with 11 bases remaining between them. The CDR3 reads CSHGGSGELFF. CDR3 DNA: TGCAGTCACGGGGGAAGCGGGGAGCTGTTTTTT.

Only one count was recorded for this clone. This CDR3 reads CASSQKRPGTGEQYF. CDR3 DNA: TGTGCCAGCAGCCAAAAGCGCCCGGGTACGGGCGAGCAGTACTTC. The chain uses TRBV6-2 or TRBV6-3 and TRBJ2-7; D remains unclear. Deletions cut 6 bases from V and 6 bases from J, with 21 bases between. Germline V gene data show CDR1 as MNHEY and CDR2 as SVGEGT. The CDR3 is made up of 15 amino acids.

The rearrangement joins TRBV27 to TRBJ2-2; TRBD1 agrees at 7 bases. J lost 7 bases, V lost 1 base, and 9 bases had no gene match. This CDR3 spans 16 amino acids. Germline-derived CDR1 and CDR2 are MNHEY and SMNVEV (reference sequence). CDR3 residues: CASSLYPAGGNGELFF. The CDR3 DNA sequence: TGTGCCAGCAGTTTATACCCCGCAGGGGGAAACGGGGAGCTGTTTTTT.

The rearrangement links TRBV30 to TRBJ2-3, with D possibly matching TRBD2 (6 bases). V was clipped by 3 bases and J by 7 bases, with 14 bases between them. The CDR3 sequence is 13 residues long. Germline V lookup: CDR1 GTSNPN, CDR2 SVGIG (reference sequence). CDR3 in DNA: TGTGCCTGGAGCCGCGGGACTGCAAATACGCAGTATTTT. It is translated as CAWSRGTANTQYF.

The rearrangement links TRBV30 to TRBJ1-5; TRBD1 matches at 10 bases. CDR3 length: 15 residues. Germline lookup yields CDR1 GTSNPN and CDR2 SVGIG (reference sequence). The V gene end was trimmed by 4 bases and the J gene end by 6 bases; junction bases not matched to a gene: 9. CDR3 bases: TGTGCCTGGACCTCGACAGGGGGCGCAGGTCAGCCCCAGCATTTT. Its protein is CAWTSTGGAGQPQHF.

This sequence joins TRBV6-2 or TRBV6-3 and TRBJ2-1; 8 bases agree with TRBD1. J was trimmed by 6 bases and V by 5 bases; bases with no gene match: 9. The CDR3 sequence is 15 residues long. Germline lookup yields CDR1 MNHEY and CDR2 SVGEGT. CDR3 in DNA: TGTGCCAGCAGTGGACAGGGACTCCCCGTCAATGAGCAGTTCTTC. Its translation is CASSGQGLPVNEQFF.